The 15 T cell receptor beta chains presented below share a single source sample, sequenced in a study of beta chain features in type 1 diabetes. The investigators reverse transcribed all of the isolated RNA, so they sequenced expressed TCRB transcripts. Libraries were prepared by immunoSEQ multiplex PCR; TCRdb keeps only in-frame clonotypes and omits some of them. The top ten clones hold around 0.02% of a sample with about 900,000 clones, roughly 15% of them seen once. Sequencing was done on a sample of naive CD4+ T cells from blood. These receptors were collected from a young woman in good health.

Only one count was recorded for this clone. The genes are TRBV7-6 and TRBJ1-5, with D uncertain. Germline V gene data show CDR1 as SGHVS and CDR2 as FNYEAQ. The V end was cut by 1 base, the J end by 0 bases, with 7 bases between. CDR3 length equals 15 residues. Written as DNA, the CDR3 is TGTGCCAGCAGCTTAGGGGATTATAGCAATCAGCCCCAGCATTTT. Its translation is CASSLGDYSNQPQHF. Full variable domain (outside the CDR3, taken from reference TRBV7-6 and TRBJ1-5): GAGVSQSPRYKVTKRGQDVALRCDPISGHVSLYWYRQALGQGPEFLTYFNYEAQQDKSGLPNDRFSAERPEGSISTLTIQRTEQRDSAMYRCASSLGDYSNQPQHFGDGTRLSIL.

This clone showed up just a few times. This chain uses TRBV9 with TRBJ2-3; 9 nucleotides align to TRBD2. The CDR3 length is 15 residues. Looked up from germline, CDR1 is SGDLS and CDR2 is YYNGEE. V was clipped by 0 bases and J by 2 bases; unmatched bases: 1. CDR3 residues: CASSVVAGVTDTQYF. CDR3 sequence (DNA): TGTGCCAGCAGCGTAGTAGCGGGAGTCACAGATACGCAGTATTTT.

The genes are TRBV29-1 and TRBJ2-1, with D tentatively TRBD2 (6 bases). Between the trimmed V and J ends, which lost 7 bases and 0 bases, there was a span of 13 bases. The CDR3 extends over 14 amino acids. The germline V gene has CDR1 SQVTM and CDR2 ANQGSEA. The CDR3 region has the DNA TGCAGCGCGAAGGTCGGGAGCTCCTACAATGAGCAGTTCTTC. This translates into CSAKVGSSYNEQFF.

The CDR3 loop is CASSPGTSQETQYF. In nucleotides, the CDR3 is TGTGCCAGCAGCCCCGGGACCTCCCAAGAGACCCAGTACTTC. The chain recombines TRBV7-6 with TRBJ2-5; D is possibly TRBD1 or TRBD2 (5 bases each). The CDR3 length is 14 residues. V was pared by 5 bases and J by 1 base, with 11 bases between. Germline values: CDR1 SGHVS, CDR2 FNYEAQ.

The chain recombines TRBV7-3 with TRBJ2-1; D is uncertain. V lost 5 bases, J lost 8 bases, and 16 bases lay in between. Looked up from germline, CDR1 is SGHTA and CDR2 is FQGTGA. This CDR3 contains 14 residues. The CDR3 DNA reads TGTGCCAGCAGCCCTAAAAACGATCACGATGAGCAGTTCTTC. This translates into CASSPKNDHDEQFF.

This clone was counted only a few times. This chain uses TRBV28 with TRBJ1-5; no clear D. V lost 7 bases and J lost 6, with 16 bases in between. Germline assignment: CDR1 MDHEN and CDR2 SYDVKM. The CDR3 consists of 14 residues. DNA for the CDR3: TGTGCCAGCACCACGCCCCATTCGGGTCAGCCCCAGCATTTT. Its translation: CASTTPHSGQPQHF.

J is TRBJ2-7 and V is TRBV18; no clear D gene. CDR3 length: 12 amino acids. Germline loops: CDR1 KGHSH, CDR2 LQKENI. Trimming cost V 6 bases and J 3 bases, with 9 bases left between them. CDR3 sequence (DNA): TGTGCCAGCTCCCAGGACCGCTACGAGCAGTACTTC. This encodes CASSQDRYEQYF.

This clone was counted a few times. This chain uses TRBV7-9 with TRBJ2-7, with D maybe TRBD2 (6 bases). The CDR3 length is 14 residues. Germline assignment: CDR1 SEHNR and CDR2 FQNEAQ (reference sequence). The V end lost 2 bases, the J end lost 4 bases, and 12 bases lay between the germline ends. The CDR3 loop reads CASSLYGRGYEQYF. CDR3 nucleotide sequence: TGTGCCAGCAGCTTATACGGGAGAGGGTACGAGCAGTACTTC.

The genes are TRBV6-1 and TRBJ1-1; D gene unclear. V shed 1 base and J shed 5 bases, with 20 bases lying between them. CDR3 length: 17 residues. CDR1 is MNHNS and CDR2 is SASEGT in the germline V gene. CDR3 nucleotide sequence: TGTGCCAGCAGTGAAGTCCGTAGTACTAGGGTTGGAACTGAAGCTTTCTTT. It yields the protein CASSEVRSTRVGTEAFF.

This chain joins TRBV5-1 and TRBJ2-6; D ambiguous. Trimming took 4 bases from V and 3 from J, leaving 8 bases between them. In germline, CDR1 is SGHRS, CDR2 YFSETQ. The CDR3 extends over 14 amino acids. CDR3 amino acids: CASSIISGANVLTF. CDR3 bases: TGCGCCAGCAGCATCATAAGTGGGGCCAACGTCCTGACTTTC.

V is TRBV20-1 and J is TRBJ2-7; D ambiguous. The V end lost 5 bases, the J end lost 4 bases, and 9 bases lay between the germline ends. This CDR3 comprises 11 residues. Germline assignment: CDR1 DFQATT and CDR2 SNEGSKA (reference sequence). The CDR3 DNA sequence: TGCAGTGCTGAGACCGTTTACGAGCAGTACTTC. It encodes CSAETVYEQYF.

V gene TRBV7-9 combines with J gene TRBJ2-6; D unresolved. Trimming left V 4 bases short and J 0 bases short, with 4 bases between. Germline V gene sequence: CDR1 SEHNR, CDR2 FQNEAQ (reference sequence). CDR3 length equals 14 residues. CDR3 sequence (DNA): TGTGCCAGCAGCTACCACTCTGGGGCCAACGTCCTGACTTTC. Its protein is CASSYHSGANVLTF.

V gene TRBV6-6 combines with J gene TRBJ1-1; D ambiguous. This CDR3 has 14 amino acids. CDR1 and CDR2 from the germline V gene are MNHNY and SVGAGI (reference sequence). Trimming shortened V by 0 bases and J by 5 bases, and 10 bases separated the two germline ends. CDR3 protein: CASSYSYPGTEAFF. CDR3 sequence (DNA): TGTGCCAGCAGTTACTCGTATCCCGGGACTGAAGCTTTCTTT.

This clone was observed a handful of times. The rearrangement uses TRBV6-1 and TRBJ2-7, with 11 positions matching TRBD1. Germline CDR1 and CDR2: MNHNS and SASEGT. Unmatched junction bases numbered 8, after V lost 5 bases and J lost 8 bases. The CDR3 spans 14 residues. The CDR3 nucleotides read TGTGCCAGCAGTCGCCGGACAGGGGGCGATCAGCAGTACTTC. Amino acids: CASSRRTGGDQQYF.

This sequence joins TRBV7-8 and TRBJ1-2; D is uncertain. Germline CDR1 reads SGHVS; CDR2 reads FQNEAQ. The CDR3 has 17 amino acids. The V and J ends lost 1 base and 4 bases respectively, with 19 bases between them. CDR3 in amino acids: CASSLVPSLYLGYGYTF. The CDR3 DNA reads TGTGCCAGCAGCTTAGTGCCGTCTTTGTATCTGGGCTATGGCTACACCTTC. The complete variable domain, with remaining parts taken from reference TRBV7-8 and TRBJ1-2, reads GAGVSQSPRYKVAKRGQDVALRCDPISGHVSLFWYQQALGQGPEFLTYFQNEAQLDKSGLPSDRFFAERPEGSVSTLKIQRTQQEDSAVYLCASSLVPSLYLGYGYTFGSGTRLTVV.